The 12 T cell receptor beta chains in this list originate from one sample, sequenced in a study of siplizumab effects on memory and regulatory T cells. Data came from immunoSEQ multiplex PCR; TCRdb stores just in-frame clones and leaves some out. Among over 85,000 clones listed, 95% to 97% were seen once. Material: naive CD4+ T cells sorted from blood. These TCRs come from a human donor in good health.

CDR3 loop: CASSVSGQGLAEAFF. DNA of the CDR3: TGTGCCAGCAGCGTTTCGGGACAGGGTTTAGCTGAAGCTTTCTTT. V gene TRBV5-4 combines with J gene TRBJ1-1, with 9 nucleotides matching TRBD1. Trimming removed 4 bases from V and 6 bases from J; junction bases left unmatched: 10. This CDR3 is built from 15 residues. The germline V gene has CDR1 SGHNT and CDR2 YYREEE (reference sequence).

This chain uses TRBV7-2 with TRBJ2-1, with a weak D call TRBD1 (5 bases). This CDR3 is 13 amino acids long. The V and J ends lost 0 bases and 5 bases respectively, with 5 bases between them. Germline CDR1 is SGHTA and CDR2 is FQGNSA. The CDR3 loop is CASSLARDNEQFF. For the CDR3, the DNA is TGTGCCAGCAGCTTAGCCAGGGACAATGAGCAGTTCTTC. The variable domain in full, with the rest retrieved from reference TRBV7-2 and TRBJ2-1, is GAGVSQSPSNKVTEKGKDVELRCDPISGHTALYWYRQSLGQGLEFLIYFQGNSAPDKSGLPSDRFSAERTGGSVSTLTIQRTQQEDSAVYLCASSLARDNEQFFGPGTRLTVL.

The J gene is TRBJ1-5, the V gene TRBV27; 11 bases line up with TRBD1. The CDR3 has 17 residues. CDR1 and CDR2 (germline): MNHEY, SMNVEV (reference sequence). The trim removed 4 bases at V and 6 bases at J, leaving 11 bases unmatched. CDR3 nucleotide sequence: TGTGCCAGCAGTTCAGGACAGGGGGCGCCTATAGCTCAGCCCCAGCATTTT. It encodes CASSSGQGAPIAQPQHF.

This chain uses TRBV6-4 with TRBJ2-1; D uncertain. CDR1 is MRHNA and CDR2 is SNTAGT in the germline V gene. With 2 bases removed from V and 2 bases from J, the gap between germline ends came to 4 bases. The CDR3 runs 13 residues. The chain's CDR3 is CASSDSPYNEQFF. The CDR3 region has the DNA TGTGCCAGCAGTGACAGTCCCTACAATGAGCAGTTCTTC.

V gene TRBV6-5 combines with J gene TRBJ2-3; 10 bases are a match to TRBD1. V lost 6 bases and J lost 4; bases outside the gene matches: 7. Germline V gene sequence: CDR1 MNHEY, CDR2 SVGAGI. CDR3 length: 15 residues. This CDR3 reads CASSPTGTGADTQYF. CDR3 nucleotides: TGTGCCAGCAGCCCGACCGGGACAGGGGCAGATACGCAGTATTTT.

This chain links TRBV6-1 with TRBJ1-5; D is unresolved. V shed 1 base and J shed 7 bases, with 14 bases lying between them. Germline V lookup: CDR1 MNHNS, CDR2 SASEGT. The CDR3 length is 15 residues. The chain's CDR3 is CASSEVSPPKQPQHF. The CDR3 nucleotides read TGTGCCAGCAGTGAAGTAAGCCCCCCGAAGCAGCCCCAGCATTTT.

The chain uses TRBV5-5 and TRBJ2-5; D is perhaps TRBD2 (6 bases). This CDR3 region has 15 residues. The V gene lost 4 bases and the J gene lost 5 bases, with 18 bases spanning the gap. From germline, CDR1 is SGHKS and CDR2 YYEKEE (reference sequence). The DNA of the CDR3 is TGTGCCAGCAGCGAGCGCTGGAGGGCGACGGAGACCCAGTACTTC. This sequence encodes CASSERWRATETQYF.

The chain couples TRBV13 to TRBJ2-2; no reliable D call. Per the germline V gene, CDR1 is PRHDT and CDR2 is FYEKMQ (reference sequence). The CDR3 consists of 15 residues. V lost 1 base and J lost 6, with 12 bases in between. The CDR3 nucleotides read TGTGCCAGCAGCTTAGTTCGGGTGGGATCCGGGGAGCTGTTTTTT. It specifies CASSLVRVGSGELFF.

The J gene is TRBJ2-7, the V gene TRBV5-1; D might be TRBD2 (7 bases). The length of the CDR3 is 16 residues. From germline, CDR1 is SGHRS and CDR2 YFSETQ. Trimming removed 2 bases at V and 1 base at J, with 16 bases between. The CDR3 is CASSLERGALSYEQYF. The DNA for the CDR3 is TGCGCCAGCAGCTTAGAACGGGGGGCCTTATCCTACGAGCAGTACTTC.

J is TRBJ2-2 and V is TRBV7-8; TRBD2 matches at 8 bases. The CDR3 runs 16 residues. The V gene's germline CDR1 is SGHVS and CDR2 FQNEAQ. The junction had 9 bases not matched to a gene; V was cut back by 5 bases and J by 4 bases. Here the CDR3 reads CASSPSPAGVTGELFF. DNA for the CDR3: TGTGCCAGCAGCCCTAGCCCAGCGGGGGTCACCGGGGAGCTGTTTTTT.

The chain uses TRBV5-1 and TRBJ1-2; TRBD1 is a possible D gene (6 bases). The germline V gene has CDR1 SGHRS and CDR2 YFSETQ. This CDR3 is built from 13 residues. V lost 0 bases, J lost 6 bases, and 9 bases lay in between. The CDR3 nucleotides read TGCGCCAGCAGCTTGGGCAGGGGCGATGGCTACACCTTC. Amino acids: CASSLGRGDGYTF. Complete variable domain (other parts from reference TRBV5-1 and TRBJ1-2): KAGVTQTPRYLIKTRGQQVTLSCSPISGHRSVSWYQQTPGQGLQFLFEYFSETQRNKGNFPGRFSGRQFSNSRSEMNVSTLELGDSALYLCASSLGRGDGYTFGSGTRLTVV.

Here the CDR3 reads CASSLGAVGASYNEQFF. CDR3 bases: TGTGCCAGCAGCTTAGGAGCGGTGGGCGCCTCATACAATGAGCAGTTCTTC. The chain couples TRBV7-2 to TRBJ2-1; D is possibly TRBD2 (5 bases). Germline CDR1 SGHTA, CDR2 FQGNSA. The CDR3 consists of 17 residues. Trimming stripped 1 base from V and 4 bases from J, with 17 bases between.